What follows are 7 T cell receptor beta chains derived from one specimen sequenced in a study of T cell clusters in autoimmune cytopenias. TRB was amplified by touch-down multiplex PCR, primer pools A and B combined. TCRdb reworked the multiplex PCR reads into one entry per CDR3 protein, no DNA. The specimen's table records a few thousand distinct CDR3 sequences. Some 38,000 genome equivalents of blood DNA were amplified for TRB. The same data also went into a second study, on T cell repertoires in aging, cancer and after chemotherapy.

Sequenced: peripheral blood. The receptors originated from a human donor in good health.

The chain uses TRBV20-1 and TRBJ2-1; there is no DNA to check the TCRdb D call of TRBD1. This CDR3 has 13 amino acids. CDR1 is DFQATT, CDR2 SNEGSKA, per germline (reference sequence). CDR3 protein: CSVRGVSADEQFF.

By frequency, this clonotype registers medium-sized. The chain is built from TRBV7-6 and TRBJ2-2; TCRdb proposes TRBD1, but this gene call is untestable without DNA. Per germline, CDR1 SGHVS and CDR2 FNYEAQ. This CDR3 contains 15 residues. The CDR3 protein is CASSPGTGLTGELFF. Based on the CDR3 plus reference TRBV7-6 and TRBJ2-2, the full variable domain is GAGVSQSPRYKVTKRGQDVALRCDPISGHVSLYWYRQALGQGPEFLTYFNYEAQQDKSGLPNDRFSAERPEGSISTLTIQRTEQRDSAMYRCASSPGTGLTGELFFGEGSRLTVL.

Judged by frequency, this clonotype is medium-sized. The V gene is TRBV29-1, the J gene TRBJ1-2. CDR1 is SQVTM and CDR2 is ANQGSEA in the germline V gene. The CDR3 is 15 residues long. CDR3 loop: CSVEDLGEGKYGYTF.

V is TRBV24-1 and J is TRBJ1-2; TCRdb's D gene call, TRBD1, goes unchecked for lack of DNA. Per the germline V gene, CDR1 is KGHDR and CDR2 is SFDVKD. This CDR3 is built from 15 residues. The CDR3 protein is CATSDHGQGNYGYTF.

Judged by frequency, this clonotype is medium-sized (0.01 to 0.1%). V and J are TRBV27 and TRBJ1-2; the TCRdb D gene call, TRBD1, has no DNA to confirm it. Looked up from germline, CDR1 is MNHEY and CDR2 is SMNVEV (reference sequence). CDR3 length: 13 amino acids. CDR3 region: CASRQNVNYGYTF.

This clonotype counts as medium-sized by frequency. The chain recombines TRBV27 with TRBJ1-4. CDR1 is MNHEY, CDR2 SMNVEV, per germline (reference sequence). This CDR3 spans 14 amino acids. The CDR3 is CASRMSRDNEKLFF.

This clonotype is called large based on its frequency. The V and J genes are TRBV29-1 and TRBJ2-3; TCRdb indicates TRBD2, and absent DNA this call remains unverified. The CDR3 totals 13 residues. The germline V gene has CDR1 SQVTM and CDR2 ANQGSEA. Here the CDR3 reads CSARDPGTDTQYF.